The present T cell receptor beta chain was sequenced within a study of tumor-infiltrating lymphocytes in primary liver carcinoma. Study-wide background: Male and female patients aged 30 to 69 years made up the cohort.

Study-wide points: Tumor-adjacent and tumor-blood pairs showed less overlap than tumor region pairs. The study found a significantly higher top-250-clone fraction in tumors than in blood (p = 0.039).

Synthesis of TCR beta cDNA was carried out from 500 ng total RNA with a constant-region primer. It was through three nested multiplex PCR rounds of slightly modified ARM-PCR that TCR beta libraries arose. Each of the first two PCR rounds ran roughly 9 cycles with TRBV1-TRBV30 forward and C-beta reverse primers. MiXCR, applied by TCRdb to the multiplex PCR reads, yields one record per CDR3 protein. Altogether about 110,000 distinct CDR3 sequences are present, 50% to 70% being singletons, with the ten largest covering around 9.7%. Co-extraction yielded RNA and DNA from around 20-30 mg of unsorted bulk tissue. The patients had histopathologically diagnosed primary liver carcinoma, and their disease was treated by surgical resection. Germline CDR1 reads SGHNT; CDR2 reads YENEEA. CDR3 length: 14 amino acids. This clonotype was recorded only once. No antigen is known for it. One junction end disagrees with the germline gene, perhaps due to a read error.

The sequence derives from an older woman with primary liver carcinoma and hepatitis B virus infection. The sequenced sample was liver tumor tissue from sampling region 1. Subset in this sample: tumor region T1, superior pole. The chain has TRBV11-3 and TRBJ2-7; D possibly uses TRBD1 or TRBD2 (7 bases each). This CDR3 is CAISFARGGYEQYF. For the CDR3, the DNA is TGTGCCATCAGCTTTGCCAGGGGGGGATACGAGCAGTACTTC.